This T cell receptor (beta chain) was observed in a study of response to subunit inactivated influenza vaccine. Regarding the study as a whole: Authors proposed each seasonal influenza vaccination draws in few new T cells.

Germline V gives CDR1 KGHDR, CDR2 SFDVKD. Trimming stripped 6 bases from V and 9 bases from J, with 11 bases between. The CDR3 length is 13 residues. A remark on this clonotype: Its antigen is unidentified.

One entry per CDR3 protein, called by TCRdb with MiXCR from the RT-PCR reads. The table includes roughly 500,000 distinct CDR3 sequences, 16% detected once. This clonotype was sampled from a man aged 50 to 75 who received an inactivated influenza vaccine. The J gene is TRBJ1-6, the V gene TRBV24-1; D may be TRBD1 (5 bases). Source: CD4+ T cells sorted from PBMCs, taken 23 months after vaccination. This CDR3 is CATSLGAVSPLHF. CDR3 in DNA: TGTGCCACCAGTTTAGGGGCGGTTTCACCCCTCCACTTT.